This entry lists 6 T cell receptor beta chains sequenced from one sample in a study of T cells after yellow fever vaccination. MiXCR, applied by TCRdb to the 5' RACE reads, yields one record per CDR3 protein. Of a few hundred thousand distinct CDR3 sequences in the sample, roughly 6.2% were seen once. Sequenced here: PBMCs, sampled 5 days after the yellow fever booster vaccination. The origin of the receptors is a man aged 30 to 39 who received the YFV17D yellow fever vaccine.

This clonotype showed up just a few times. This chain connects TRBV30 to TRBJ1-1; D remains unclear. The CDR3 has 13 residues. From germline, CDR1 is GTSNPN and CDR2 SVGIG (reference sequence). Trimming cost V 2 bases and J 4 bases, with 11 bases left between them. The CDR3 coding sequence is TGTGCCTGGAGTCCTCAACTGGGCACTGAAGCTTTCTTT. As protein: CAWSPQLGTEAFF. Complete variable domain (other parts from reference TRBV30 and TRBJ1-1): SQTIHQWPATLVQPVGSPLSLECTVEGTSNPNLYWYRQAAGRGLQLLFYSVGIGQISSEVPQNLSASRPQDRQFILSSKKLLLSDSGFYLCAWSPQLGTEAFFGQGTRLTVV.

There are a few counts of this clonotype. The V gene is TRBV7-9, the J gene TRBJ2-7; 8 bases map to TRBD1. V lost 5 bases and J lost 5; bases outside the gene matches: 11. This CDR3 comprises 15 residues. Germline CDR1 SEHNR, CDR2 FQNEAQ (reference sequence). CDR3 in amino acids: CASSLGRGQVHEQYF. The CDR3 bases are TGTGCCAGCAGCCTAGGCAGGGGGCAGGTCCACGAGCAGTACTTC.

The table lists this clonotype with a few counts. The rearrangement uses TRBV5-1 and TRBJ2-7; no clear D gene. The CDR3 contains 14 residues. V was trimmed by 3 bases and J by 0 bases, leaving 10 bases between them. The germline CDR1 and CDR2 sequences are SGHRS and YFSETQ. The CDR3 DNA is TGCGCCAGCAGCTCAACAGCTACCTCCTACGAGCAGTACTTC. Protein sequence: CASSSTATSYEQYF.

This clonotype was observed a few times. This CDR3 is CSARDQAGRAEAFF. The DNA for the CDR3 is TGCAGTGCTAGAGATCAAGCGGGGAGAGCTGAAGCTTTCTTT. The chain joins TRBV20-1 to TRBJ1-1; D uncertain. This CDR3 has 14 residues. The V gene's germline CDR1 is DFQATT and CDR2 SNEGSKA (reference sequence). With 0 bases removed from V and 6 bases from J, the gap between germline ends came to 14 bases.

There are a few counts of this clonotype. This sequence joins TRBV7-9 and TRBJ1-1; 9 nucleotides agree with TRBD1. The germline CDR1 and CDR2 sequences are SEHNR and FQNEAQ (reference sequence). The J segment lost 10 bases and the V segment lost 7 bases, leaving 13 bases of the junction unmatched. CDR3 length: 14 amino acids. The CDR3 loop reads CASTPRTGERGAFF. CDR3 sequence (DNA): TGTGCCAGCACCCCGAGGACAGGGGAGCGGGGAGCTTTCTTT.

This rearrangement joins TRBV4-2 to TRBJ2-7; D is undetermined. Germline loops: CDR1 LGHNA, CDR2 YNFKEQ. The CDR3 loop spans 12 amino acids. Trimming cost V 0 bases and J 5 bases, with 5 bases left between them. Here the CDR3 reads CASSQDVNEQYF. CDR3 bases: TGTGCCAGCAGCCAAGATGTCAACGAGCAGTACTTC.